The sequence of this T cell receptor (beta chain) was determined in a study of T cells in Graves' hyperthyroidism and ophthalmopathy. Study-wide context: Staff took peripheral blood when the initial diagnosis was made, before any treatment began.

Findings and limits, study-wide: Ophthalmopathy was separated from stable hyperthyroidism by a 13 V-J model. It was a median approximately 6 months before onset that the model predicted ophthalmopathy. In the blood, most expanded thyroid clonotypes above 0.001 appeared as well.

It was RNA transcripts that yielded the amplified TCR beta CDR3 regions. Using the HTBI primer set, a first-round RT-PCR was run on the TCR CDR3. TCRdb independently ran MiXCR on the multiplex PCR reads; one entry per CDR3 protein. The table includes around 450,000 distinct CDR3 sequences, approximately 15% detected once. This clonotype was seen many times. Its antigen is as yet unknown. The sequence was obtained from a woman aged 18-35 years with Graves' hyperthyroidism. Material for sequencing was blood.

Written as DNA, the CDR3 is TGTGCCAGCAGCCCATGGGTTAATCAGCCCCAGCATTTT. Translating gives CASSPWVNQPQHF. The chain employs TRBV7-2 and TRBJ1-5; D is unresolved. The germline gives CDR1 SGHTA, CDR2 FQGNSA. Trimming shortened V by 5 bases and J by 4 bases, and 9 bases separated the two germline ends. This CDR3 comprises 13 residues.